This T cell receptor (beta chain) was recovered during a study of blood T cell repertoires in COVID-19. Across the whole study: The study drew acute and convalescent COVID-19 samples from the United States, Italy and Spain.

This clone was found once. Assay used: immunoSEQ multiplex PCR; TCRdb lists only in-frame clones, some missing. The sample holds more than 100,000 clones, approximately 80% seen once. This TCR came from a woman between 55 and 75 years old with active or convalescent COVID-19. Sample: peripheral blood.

The CDR3 sequence is CASSLSRDRRSEQYF. CDR3 sequence (DNA): TGTGCCAGCAGCTTATCCCGTGACAGACGTTCCGAGCAGTACTTC. The V call is TRBV7-2, the J call TRBJ2-7, with D possibly matching TRBD1 (5 bases). The germline CDR1 and CDR2 sequences are SGHTA and FQGNSA. V was trimmed by 2 bases and J by 6 bases, leaving 17 bases between them. This CDR3 region has 15 residues.